The source of this T cell receptor (beta chain) is a study of blood T cell repertoires in COVID-19 (dated by TCRdb to about 2020). Study-level background: Samples covering the acute and convalescent phases of COVID-19 were provided by collaborators in the United States, Italy and Spain. Where HLA class I and class II types were available, the types were taken from metadata supplied by the sample provider, not from assay-based typing. The sample metadata nearly always contained a de-identified subject ID, COVID-19 status, age in years and sex. The material from the prospective study consisted of cDNA or gDNA derived from T cells, B-cell-depleted T cells, or PBMCs. The repertoires were made available in a free public database intended to serve as a resource for research on the immune response to SARS-CoV-2. Samples came from the ongoing ImmuneRACE study (first 160 participants) plus 1,254 subjects from 6 global collaborators. Subjects who had been exposed to COVID-19, were actively infected with it, or had recovered from it provided the deeply sampled blood TCRbeta repertoires that made up the dataset. Paper-wide results and their limitations: How much clinical and demographic metadata was included differed by source and by participant, and the metadata was provided uncurated.

Reading the germline V gene gives CDR1 SGHRS and CDR2 YFSETQ. V trim: 2 bases; J trim: 10 bases; unmatched bases: 8. From the cysteine through the phenylalanine, the CDR3 covers 14 amino acids. Of all the DNA, just the CDR3 is kept, 42 bases in frame from base 1. Participants in the prospective study were aged about 18 to 95 years, lived in about two dozen United States geographic areas, and enrolled through a virtual design. In the prospective study, participants were assigned to cohorts based on the clinical history participants reported in a screening survey and a study questionnaire. Recovered participants in ImmuneRACE Cohort 3 were defined by two consecutive negative NP/OP PCR tests, clearance by a healthcare professional, or resolution of symptoms. In the prospective study, whole blood, serum and a nasopharyngeal or oropharyngeal swab were collected from each participant by mobile phlebotomists. Participants in the prospective study had the option to provide additional blood draws and questionnaires over an approximately 2-month period. Prospective study blood samples were shipped either frozen or at room temperature before DNA extraction.

Points on this clone: Its antigen has not been determined. No qualities accompany the bases; no much larger clone lies one base away.

The immunoSEQ Assay, a bias-controlled multiplex PCR, was used to amplify TCRbeta CDR3 regions from genomic DNA. On the authors' methods: Nucleated cell counts per sample were estimated from amplification of reference gene primers within the assay. Sequence reads were collapsed and filtered to measure the absolute abundance of every unique TCRbeta CDR3 rearrangement. Productive Simpson clonality was computed per sample as the square root of Simpson's diversity index over productive rearrangements. The clones in this table, taken by TCRdb from immuneACCESS, are in-frame only. Not every clone is retained; where verified, under half of the shortfall comes from an unresolved V gene, and the cause of the rest is unknown. V, J and clone size derive from that table, while D and trimming were established from the DNA sequence. The sample data list around 250,000 clones, and 70% to 90% of these were observed just once. The ten largest clones capture 1.5% to 2% of the sample.

Sequencing was carried out using PBMCs or T cells enriched from blood (not recorded which). Recombination linked TRBV5-1 to TRBJ2-1; TRBD2 fits 8 bases in the junction. The sequence derives from a woman between 50 and 59 years old who had recovered from COVID-19. The CDR3 here reads CASSLTGTRAEQFF. The DNA sequence follows: TGCGCCAGCAGCTTAACCGGGACTAGGGCCGAGCAGTTCTTC.